A selection of T cell receptor beta chains follows, all from one sample in a study of neurological immune-mediated disorders. TCRdb itself ran the 5' RACE reads through MiXCR, one entry per CDR3 protein. The sample carries 20,000 to 25,000 distinct CDR3 sequences, about 18% recorded once. Material for sequencing was CD8+ T cells from blood. These receptors all come from a woman aged 18 to 35 with multiple sclerosis. Each CDR3 is given with its conserved first and last residue. Fields, in order: clone size, D gene, J gene, V gene, CDR3 DNA, CDR3 protein. D genes are given only for firm matches. Rows give clone size only sometimes, using once, few, many, or a class for an expanded clone.

size: many; D: -; J: TRBJ1-1; V: TRBV5-1; DNA: TGCGCCAGCAGCTTGGAGGGGGGGCTAACTGAAGCTTTCTTT; CDR3: CASSLEGGLTEAFF
size: many; D: TRBD1; J: TRBJ2-3; V: TRBV14; DNA: TGTGCCAGCAGCCAAGGGTTGACAGGGGGTATCACAGATACGCAGTATTTT; CDR3: CASSQGLTGGITDTQYF
size: -; D: -; J: TRBJ2-1; V: TRBV7-2; DNA: TGTGCCAGCAGCTTAGCAGCTTGGGTCCCCTCTTACAATGAGCAGTTCTTC; CDR3: CASSLAAWVPSYNEQFF
size: many; D: -; J: TRBJ2-7; V: TRBV2; DNA: TGTGCCAGCGTAGTAATGGACTACGAGCAGTACTTC; CDR3: CASVVMDYEQYF
size: few; D: TRBD1; J: TRBJ1-1; V: TRBV5-1; DNA: TGCGCCAGCAGCTTTACAGGGGGAGGAACTGAAGCTTTCTTT; CDR3: CASSFTGGGTEAFF
size: -; D: -; J: TRBJ2-2; V: TRBV15; DNA: TGTGCCACCAGCGAACCGGGACGGCACACCGGGGAGCTGTTTTTT; CDR3: CATSEPGRHTGELFF
size: many; D: -; J: TRBJ2-1; V: TRBV27; DNA: TGTGCCAGCAGCCGACAGAGATCCTACAATGAGCAGTTCTTC; CDR3: CASSRQRSYNEQFF
size: many; D: -; J: TRBJ2-1; V: TRBV18; DNA: TGTGCCAGCTCACCGTCCCGGGATCCGATGTACAATGAGCAGTTCTTC; CDR3: CASSPSRDPMYNEQFF
size: many; D: -; J: TRBJ2-1; V: TRBV29-1; DNA: TGCAGCGTTTCCGAATACAATGAGCAGTTCTTC; CDR3: CSVSEYNEQFF
size: many; D: TRBD1; J: TRBJ1-2; V: TRBV10-3; DNA: TGTGCCATCAGTGTTTTCGGACAGGGTAGGGACTATGGCTACACCTTC; CDR3: CAISVFGQGRDYGYTF
size: many; D: -; J: TRBJ2-1; V: TRBV6-5; DNA: TGTGCCAGCAGTGGGGGTTGGGGGGAAAGCTCCTACAATGAGCAGTTCTTC; CDR3: CASSGGWGESSYNEQFF
size: -; D: -; J: TRBJ2-5; V: TRBV20-1; DNA: TGCAGTGCTAGAGACAGGCAAACAGAGACCCAGTACTTC; CDR3: CSARDRQTETQYF
size: -; D: TRBD1; J: TRBJ2-7; V: TRBV6-5; DNA: TGTGCCAGCAGCAAGACAGGGGGTCTCGCCGAGCAGTACTTC; CDR3: CASSKTGGLAEQYF
size: medium-sized; D: -; J: TRBJ1-1; V: TRBV3-1; DNA: TGTGCCAGCAGCCAAGTTGGCACAGGTGCCACTGAAGCTTTCTTT; CDR3: CASSQVGTGATEAFF
size: -; D: TRBD2; J: TRBJ2-1; V: TRBV18; DNA: TGTGCCAGCTCACCCGTTGGTAGTGTGGGAGGGCCTGACGGCTACAATGAGCAGTTCTTC; CDR3: CASSPVGSVGGPDGYNEQFF
size: many; D: TRBD2; J: TRBJ2-5; V: TRBV4-3; DNA: TGCGCCAGCAGCCAAGCTCTCGGGACTAGCGGGGGATACCAAGAGACCCAGTACTTC; CDR3: CASSQALGTSGGYQETQYF
size: medium-sized; D: TRBD1; J: TRBJ1-2; V: TRBV9; DNA: TGTGCCAGCAGCGTAGCCCAGGGGGCAATCTATGGCTACACCTTC; CDR3: CASSVAQGAIYGYTF
size: many; D: TRBD1; J: TRBJ2-5; V: TRBV7-9; DNA: TGTGCCAGCAGCCCAAACAGGGGTAGTCGAGAGACCCAGTACTTC; CDR3: CASSPNRGSRETQYF
size: many; D: -; J: TRBJ2-5; V: TRBV12-3/TRBV12-4; DNA: TGTGCCAGCAGTTCTCTGATCCAAGAGCCCCAGTACTTC; CDR3: CASSSLIQEPQYF
size: medium-sized; D: -; J: TRBJ2-1; V: TRBV27; DNA: TGTGCCAGCAGTTACGGGGGATCGATCGATGAGCAGTTCTTC; CDR3: CASSYGGSIDEQFF
size: many; D: -; J: TRBJ2-5; V: TRBV27; DNA: TGTGCCAGCAGTAGGGGATCCGAAGAGACCCAGTACTTC; CDR3: CASSRGSEETQYF
size: many; D: -; J: TRBJ1-2; V: TRBV7-2; DNA: TGTGCCAGCAGCTTAGGGCAGTATAATGGCTACACCTTC; CDR3: CASSLGQYNGYTF
size: -; D: -; J: TRBJ2-5; V: TRBV10-2; DNA: TGCGCCACCTCGACGGCCTTTTACCAAGAGACCCAGTACTTC; CDR3: CATSTAFYQETQYF
size: -; D: TRBD1; J: TRBJ1-1; V: TRBV9; DNA: TGTGCCAGCAGTCCGCACCCTCAGGGGGGGAACACTGAAGCTTTCTTT; CDR3: CASSPHPQGGNTEAFF
size: many; D: TRBD1; J: TRBJ2-2; V: TRBV24-1; DNA: TGTGCCACCAGTGATCCGGACAGGGGGGACACCGGGGAGCTGTTTTTT; CDR3: CATSDPDRGDTGELFF
size: many; D: -; J: TRBJ2-7; V: TRBV20-1; DNA: TGCAGTGCTAGAGAGGTGTCAGACTACGAGCAGTACTTC; CDR3: CSAREVSDYEQYF
size: medium-sized; D: TRBD1; J: TRBJ2-4; V: TRBV20-1; DNA: TGCAGTGCTTTTTCAGGGGGTTCAGCCAAAAACATTCAGTACTTC; CDR3: CSAFSGGSAKNIQYF
size: many; D: -; J: TRBJ1-2; V: TRBV29-1; DNA: TGCAGCGTTGAAGGCCGAAGTTCAGCTAACTATGGCTACACCTTC; CDR3: CSVEGRSSANYGYTF
size: medium-sized; D: TRBD2; J: TRBJ2-1; V: TRBV5-6; DNA: TGTGCCAGCAGCTTGGATCCAGCGGGGGCTTATGAGCAGTTCTTC; CDR3: CASSLDPAGAYEQFF
size: medium-sized; D: TRBD1; J: TRBJ2-5; V: TRBV25-1; DNA: TGTGCCAGCAGCCGGGACAGGGACAGAGAGACCCAGTACTTC; CDR3: CASSRDRDRETQYF
size: many; D: -; J: TRBJ1-2; V: TRBV20-1; DNA: TGCAGTGCTAGGCAGGGTGGCTACACCTTC; CDR3: CSARQGGYTF
size: -; D: TRBD2; J: TRBJ2-3; V: TRBV7-9; DNA: TGTGCCAGCAGTACCTCGGGACTAGCAGCTGATACGCAGTATTTT; CDR3: CASSTSGLAADTQYF
size: -; D: -; J: TRBJ2-5; V: TRBV5-6; DNA: TGTGCCAGCAGCTTGGTTTCGGGAGCAGAGACCCAGTACTTC; CDR3: CASSLVSGAETQYF
size: -; D: -; J: TRBJ2-2; V: TRBV28; DNA: TGTGCCAGCAGCCTTATGGGCCGGGGCCCTCGGACCGGGGAGCTGTTTTTT; CDR3: CASSLMGRGPRTGELFF
size: many; D: -; J: TRBJ1-6; V: TRBV6-6; DNA: TGTGCCAGCAGGGGACGGGCCCCGACGGGTTCACCCCTCCACTTT; CDR3: CASRGRAPTGSPLHF
size: many; D: -; J: TRBJ2-2; V: TRBV11-3; DNA: TGTGCCAGCAGCTTAGCGGGGCTAGTCCCGAACACCGGGGAGCTGTTTTTT; CDR3: CASSLAGLVPNTGELFF
size: medium-sized; D: TRBD2; J: TRBJ2-1; V: TRBV6-4; DNA: TGTGCCAGCAGTGAATTGACTAGCCCCTACAATGAGCAGTTCTTC; CDR3: CASSELTSPYNEQFF
size: many; D: -; J: TRBJ2-7; V: TRBV10-2; DNA: TGCGCCAGCACCCGCCGAAGACAGGACGACCCCCTCTACGAGCAGTACTTC; CDR3: CASTRRRQDDPLYEQYF
size: many; D: -; J: TRBJ1-6; V: TRBV27; DNA: TGTGCCAGCAGTTTGTCATACAATTCACCCCTCCACTTT; CDR3: CASSLSYNSPLHF
size: few; D: TRBD2; J: TRBJ2-3; V: TRBV28; DNA: TGTGCCAGCAGTTCCCCGCTAGGACTAGCGGACACAGATACGCAGTATTTT; CDR3: CASSSPLGLADTDTQYF
size: many; D: -; J: TRBJ1-1; V: TRBV29-1; DNA: TGCAGCGTCCCCAGGTTGGGCACTGAAGCTTTCTTT; CDR3: CSVPRLGTEAFF
size: many; D: -; J: TRBJ2-1; V: TRBV30; DNA: TGTGCCTGGAGTGTCGCAGGGGGGACCTACAATGAGCAGTTCTTC; CDR3: CAWSVAGGTYNEQFF
size: many; D: -; J: TRBJ1-5; V: TRBV5-8; DNA: TGTGCCAGCAGGCGGGACGGTTGGGGGAGGCCCCAGCATTTT; CDR3: CASRRDGWGRPQHF
size: many; D: TRBD2; J: TRBJ2-1; V: TRBV29-1; DNA: TGCAGCGTTGAAAGGCGGGGACTAGCGGTATACAATGAGCAGTTCTTC; CDR3: CSVERRGLAVYNEQFF
size: many; D: TRBD1; J: TRBJ1-1; V: TRBV28; DNA: TGTGCCAGTAGCGGGCGGGACAGGGCTCGGGGAGCCACTGAAGCTTTCTTT; CDR3: CASSGRDRARGATEAFF
size: many; D: -; J: TRBJ1-5; V: TRBV6-5; DNA: TGTGCCAGCAGTCTACCCCGGGATAGCTTCAATCAGCCCCAGCATTTT; CDR3: CASSLPRDSFNQPQHF
size: many; D: TRBD2; J: TRBJ2-2; V: TRBV24-1; DNA: TGTGCCACCAGTGACCGACTAGCGGGAGCGATGGGCACCGGGGAGCTGTTTTTT; CDR3: CATSDRLAGAMGTGELFF
size: many; D: -; J: TRBJ2-2; V: TRBV18; DNA: TGTGCCAGCTCACCGTTGGCAGAATACACCGGGGAGCTGTTTTTT; CDR3: CASSPLAEYTGELFF
size: -; D: TRBD2; J: TRBJ2-3; V: TRBV20-1; DNA: TGCAGTGCTGGGACTAGCGGAGATACGCAGTATTTT; CDR3: CSAGTSGDTQYF
size: many; D: TRBD2; J: TRBJ2-2; V: TRBV12-3/TRBV12-4; DNA: TGTGCCAGCAGTTTTCCCGGGGGGTCGAACACCGGGGAGCTGTTTTTT; CDR3: CASSFPGGSNTGELFF
size: many; D: -; J: TRBJ2-7; V: TRBV11-1; DNA: TGTGCCAGCAGCTCCAACTACGGGCGGTCCTACGAGCAGTACTTC; CDR3: CASSSNYGRSYEQYF
size: few; D: TRBD1; J: TRBJ2-7; V: TRBV7-9; DNA: TGTGCCAGCAGCTCCGGGACAGTTTACGAGCAGTACTTC; CDR3: CASSSGTVYEQYF
size: many; D: TRBD2; J: TRBJ2-1; V: TRBV13; DNA: TGTGCCAGCAGCATGAGCGGGGGGGCGGTCAATGAGCAGTTCTTC; CDR3: CASSMSGGAVNEQFF